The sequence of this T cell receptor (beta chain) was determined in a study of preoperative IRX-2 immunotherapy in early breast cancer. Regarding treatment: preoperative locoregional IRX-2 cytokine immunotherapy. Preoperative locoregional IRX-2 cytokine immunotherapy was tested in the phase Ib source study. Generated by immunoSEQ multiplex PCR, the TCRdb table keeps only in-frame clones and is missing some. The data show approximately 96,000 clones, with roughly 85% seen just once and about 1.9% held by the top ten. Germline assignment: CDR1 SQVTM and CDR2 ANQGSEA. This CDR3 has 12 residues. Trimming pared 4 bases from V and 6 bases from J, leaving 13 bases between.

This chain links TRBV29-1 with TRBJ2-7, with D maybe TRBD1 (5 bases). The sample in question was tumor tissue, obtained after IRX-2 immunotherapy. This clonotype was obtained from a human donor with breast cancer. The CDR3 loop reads CSVAAGKGEQYF. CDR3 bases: TGCAGCGTTGCGGCAGGGAAAGGCGAGCAGTACTTC.